The 30 T cell receptor beta chains given below trace back to one sample, sequenced in a study of CD8 T cells in Susac syndrome. With random hexamers, roughly 0.5 to 1 ug RNA was reverse transcribed. From the immunoSEQ multiplex PCR reads, TCRdb called clonotypes with MiXCR, one entry per CDR3 protein. This table holds 100,000 to 150,000 distinct CDR3 sequences, more than 90% found once. The sample comprised CD4+ T cells from PBMCs. These receptors were taken from a human donor in good health.

V and J are TRBV14 and TRBJ2-4, with D possibly being TRBD1 or TRBD2 (6 bases each). Trimming stripped 1 base from V and 0 bases from J, with 10 bases between. Germline V gene data show CDR1 as SGHDN and CDR2 as FVKESK. The CDR3 loop spans 16 amino acids. This CDR3 is CASSQVGGIAKNIQYF. The CDR3 DNA follows: TGTGCCAGCAGCCAAGTAGGGGGGATAGCCAAAAACATTCAGTACTTC.

This rearrangement joins TRBV20-1 to TRBJ2-7, with 9 bases that match TRBD2. CDR1 and CDR2 from the germline V gene are DFQATT and SNEGSKA (reference sequence). This CDR3 is built from 14 residues. Trimming at V came to 2 bases and at J to 2 bases, leaving 4 bases not matched to a gene. CDR3 nucleotides: TGCAGTGCTAGAATCCCTAGCGGGACCTACGAGCAGTACTTC. Protein: CSARIPSGTYEQYF.

This rearrangement joins TRBV2 to TRBJ2-7; TRBD2 is a possible D gene (5 bases). From germline, CDR1 is SNHLY and CDR2 FYNNEI. The V and J ends lost 8 bases and 2 bases respectively, with 13 bases between them. The CDR3 contains 13 residues. The chain's CDR3 is CASHTGNAYEQYF. For the CDR3, the DNA is TGTGCCAGCCACACGGGGAATGCCTACGAGCAGTACTTC.

The rearrangement links TRBV5-1 to TRBJ2-3; maybe TRBD2 (5 bases). V lost 0 bases and J 6 bases, leaving 11 bases between the germline ends. The CDR3 runs 14 residues. Germline V CDR1 and CDR2: SGHRS, YFSETQ. The DNA of the CDR3 is TGCGCCAGCAGCTTGGCCTGGGAGAAGGATACGCAGTATTTT. Translated, it gives CASSLAWEKDTQYF.

The chain couples TRBV29-1 to TRBJ2-7; TRBD2 matches 9 bases. Germline-derived CDR1 and CDR2 are SQVTM and ANQGSEA. The CDR3 totals 13 residues. V shed 7 bases and J 5 bases; nucleotides not matched to a gene: 9. DNA for the CDR3: TGCAGCGCCCGGGGTAGCGGGAGCCACGAGCAGTACTTC. Residues: CSARGSGSHEQYF.

The chain is built from TRBV20-1 and TRBJ1-5, with 7 bases fitting TRBD1. In germline, CDR1 is DFQATT, CDR2 SNEGSKA (reference sequence). V lost 0 bases, J lost 0 bases, and 5 bases stayed unmatched. CDR3 length: 16 residues. CDR3 in amino acids: CSARDQDRYSNQPQHF. Written as DNA, the CDR3 is TGCAGTGCTAGAGATCAGGACAGGTATAGCAATCAGCCCCAGCATTTT.

This clonotype was seen just once. The chain joins TRBV20-1 to TRBJ2-3, with D perhaps assigned TRBD1 or TRBD2 (5 bases each). The V gene's germline CDR1 is DFQATT and CDR2 SNEGSKA (reference sequence). Trimming took off 0 bases at V and 5 bases at J, with 15 bases between the two ends. The CDR3 spans 15 residues. Written as DNA, the CDR3 is TGCAGTGCTAGAGATGGGGTCGGGGCCGAAGATACGCAGTATTTT. Encoded protein: CSARDGVGAEDTQYF.

The chain combines TRBV13 with TRBJ2-7; D is possibly TRBD1 (6 bases). This CDR3 spans 14 amino acids. Germline CDR1 and CDR2: PRHDT and FYEKMQ (reference sequence). Trimming stripped 4 bases from V and 3 bases from J, with 13 bases between. As DNA, the CDR3 is TGTGCCAGCAGCTCCAGACGGACAGACTACGAGCAGTACTTC. Translated: CASSSRRTDYEQYF.

The chain employs TRBV12-3 or TRBV12-4 and TRBJ2-7; a weak D match, TRBD1 (5 bases). With 3 bases removed from V and 0 bases from J, the gap between germline ends came to 12 bases. The CDR3 is made up of 15 amino acids. The CDR3 region has the DNA TGTGCCAGCAGTTTCGCCCAGGGAAGCTCCTACGAGCAGTACTTC. Translated: CASSFAQGSSYEQYF.

The V and J genes are TRBV20-1 and TRBJ1-1; the D is unclear. Germline CDR1 and CDR2: DFQATT and SNEGSKA (reference sequence). V lost 4 bases and J 1 base, leaving 10 bases between the germline ends. The CDR3 is made up of 13 amino acids. DNA for the CDR3: TGCAGTGCTATCCGTACGTCGAACACTGAAGCTTTCTTT. It translates to CSAIRTSNTEAFF.

V usage is TRBV2 and J usage is TRBJ2-7, with D tentatively TRBD1 or TRBD2 (5 bases each). Germline V lookup: CDR1 SNHLY, CDR2 FYNNEI. There are 11 residues in the CDR3. The V gene lost 6 bases and the J gene lost 5 bases, with 8 bases spanning the gap. The DNA of the CDR3 is TGTGCCAGCAGAGGGACCAACGAGCAGTACTTC. Amino acids: CASRGTNEQYF.

The rearrangement joins TRBV25-1 to TRBJ1-4; weak D call: TRBD1 (6 bases). The germline gives CDR1 MGHDK, CDR2 SYGVNS. V lost 7 bases and J 9 bases, leaving 18 bases between the germline ends. The CDR3 is 14 residues long. CDR3 region: CASTPGGVWKKLFF. CDR3 bases: TGTGCCAGCACCCCGGGGGGCGTTTGGAAAAAACTGTTTTTT.

The chain has TRBV7-8 and TRBJ2-1; either TRBD1 or TRBD2 may supply D (5 bases each). Trimming left V 4 bases short and J 13 bases short, with 17 bases between. The germline V gene has CDR1 SGHVS and CDR2 FQNEAQ. The CDR3 extends over 13 amino acids. CDR3 region: CASSSVLRDVQFF. CDR3 DNA sequence: TGTGCCAGCAGCTCGGTGCTCCGGGACGTACAGTTCTTC.

The chain recombines TRBV5-1 with TRBJ2-7; the match to TRBD1 covers 9 bases. This CDR3 has 14 amino acids. Germline trimming cut 1 base from V and 2 bases from J; bases unmatched to any gene: 1. Germline CDR1 and CDR2: SGHRS and YFSETQ. CDR3: CASSLTGGPYEQYF. As DNA, the CDR3 is TGCGCCAGCAGCTTGACAGGGGGCCCCTACGAGCAGTACTTC.

The rearrangement uses TRBV29-1 and TRBJ2-6; D gene uncertain. Germline CDR1 and CDR2: SQVTM and ANQGSEA. The V and J ends lost 6 bases and 0 bases respectively, with 6 bases between them. This CDR3 has 13 amino acids. The CDR3, as DNA: TGCAGCGTAGGAGACTCTGGGGCCAACGTCCTGACTTTC. This encodes CSVGDSGANVLTF.

The chain employs TRBV29-1 and TRBJ2-5; possibly TRBD1 for D (6 bases). V lost 0 bases to trimming and J lost 4 bases, with 12 bases between them. Germline V CDR1 and CDR2: SQVTM, ANQGSEA. This CDR3 is 14 amino acids long. The CDR3 DNA is TGCAGCGTTGAAGACAGGGGTCGGCGAGAGACCCAGTACTTC. Its translation: CSVEDRGRRETQYF.

This chain joins TRBV28 and TRBJ2-7, with D maybe TRBD1 (5 bases). This CDR3 contains 17 residues. Germline-derived CDR1 and CDR2 are MDHEN and SYDVKM. Trimming removed 5 bases at V and 5 bases at J, with 25 bases between. CDR3 coding DNA: TGTGCCAGCAGTCTACTCTCGATGGGGCGCGGTATCCACGAGCAGTACTTC. As protein: CASSLLSMGRGIHEQYF.

The CDR3, as DNA: TGTGCCAGCAGCTTACGGCTCCAGGGGGGCAATGAGCAGTTCTTC. Protein product: CASSLRLQGGNEQFF. The chain has TRBV7-9 and TRBJ2-1, with D perhaps matching TRBD1 (7 bases). The germline CDR1 and CDR2 sequences are SEHNR and FQNEAQ (reference sequence). Trimming left V 2 bases short and J 6 bases short, with 14 bases between. This CDR3 region has 15 residues.

The chain carries TRBV12-3 or TRBV12-4 and TRBJ2-1; 8 positions match TRBD2. The CDR3 covers 17 residues. V was pared by 3 bases and J by 2 bases, with 9 bases of the junction left unmatched. The CDR3 DNA sequence: TGTGCCAGCAGTTTCGAACTAAGCGGGGGCGCCTACAATGAGCAGTTCTTC. Translating it yields CASSFELSGGAYNEQFF.

V and J are TRBV2 and TRBJ1-6; D not certain. V was clipped by 7 bases and J by 9 bases, with 13 bases between them. This CDR3 region has 13 residues. The germline gives CDR1 SNHLY, CDR2 FYNNEI. CDR3 amino acids: CASIRAPFSPLHF. CDR3 nucleotide sequence: TGTGCCAGCATCCGGGCCCCTTTTTCACCCCTCCACTTT.

The CDR3, as DNA: TGTGCCAGCAGCCACCGTACAGATACGCAGTATTTT. Its translation is CASSHRTDTQYF. This sequence joins TRBV3-1 and TRBJ2-3; D gene ambiguous. The CDR3 covers 12 residues. From germline, CDR1 is LGHDT and CDR2 YNNKEL (reference sequence). V dropped 3 bases and J dropped 3 bases, with 4 bases sitting between them.

The chain couples TRBV6-5 to TRBJ1-2; D is possibly TRBD1 (6 bases). Germline V CDR1 and CDR2: MNHEY, SVGAGI. The germline V and J ends were trimmed by 6 bases and 4 bases, with 15 bases remaining between them. This CDR3 comprises 14 residues. The CDR3 sequence is CASSPTQGTYGYTF. The DNA for the CDR3 is TGTGCCAGCAGCCCTACCCAGGGGACCTATGGCTACACCTTC.

The V call is TRBV19, the J call TRBJ2-1, with no clear D. The ends were cut back, 6 bases at V and 0 bases at J, with 6 bases in the middle. There are 13 residues in the CDR3. Germline CDR1 and CDR2: LNHDA and SQIVND (reference sequence). CDR3 nucleotide sequence: TGTGCCAGTAGGTCCAGCTCCTACAATGAGCAGTTCTTC. Its protein product is CASRSSSYNEQFF. The whole variable domain, remainder taken from reference TRBV19 and TRBJ2-1, is DGGITQSPKYLFRKEGQNVTLSCEQNLNHDAMYWYRQDPGQGLRLIYYSQIVNDFQKGDIAEGYSVSREKKESFPLTVTSAQKNPTAFYLCASRSSSYNEQFFGPGTRLTVL.

The chain couples TRBV12-3 or TRBV12-4 to TRBJ2-2; 7 bases line up with TRBD1. With 6 bases clipped from V and 4 bases from J, the junction kept 8 bases outside the gene matches. This CDR3 region has 15 residues. The DNA of the CDR3 is TGTGCCAGCAGCCAGAGACAGGGCGGCACCGGGGAGCTGTTTTTT. Translating it yields CASSQRQGGTGELFF.

This sequence joins TRBV5-1 and TRBJ2-2; tentatively, D is TRBD2 (7 bases). This CDR3 region has 15 residues. Trimming removed 4 bases at V and 9 bases at J, with 19 bases between. Germline CDR1 reads SGHRS; CDR2 reads YFSETQ. The CDR3, as DNA: TGCGCCAGCAGCCCGGGGGAGGGGGAGGTTTGGGAGCTGTTTTTT. The encoded protein is CASSPGEGEVWELFF.

In DNA, the CDR3 is TGCAGCTACCTGCAGGGATCTAATGAAAAACTGTTTTTT. It yields the protein CSYLQGSNEKLFF. This chain joins TRBV29-1 and TRBJ1-4; tentatively, D is TRBD1 (5 bases). This CDR3 region has 13 residues. Germline CDR1 SQVTM, CDR2 ANQGSEA. V was cut by 8 bases and J by 3 bases, with 13 bases left in between. The variable domain in full, completed from reference TRBV29-1 and TRBJ1-4, reads SAVISQKPSRDICQRGTSLTIQCQVDSQVTMMFWYRQQPGQSLTLIATANQGSEATYESGFVIDKFPISRPNLTFSTLTVSNMSPEDSSIYLCSYLQGSNEKLFFGSGTQLSVL.

This rearrangement joins TRBV2 to TRBJ2-1; D may be TRBD2 (6 bases). The CDR3 is made up of 15 amino acids. V was clipped by 0 bases and J by 9 bases, with 15 bases between them. Germline V gene lookup returns CDR1 SNHLY and CDR2 FYNNEI. The CDR3 coding sequence is TGTGCCAGCAGTGAAGCCCGGGGAGCGGGTAGTGAGCAGTTCTTC. Translated, it gives CASSEARGAGSEQFF. Full variable domain (outside the CDR3, taken from reference TRBV2 and TRBJ2-1): EPEVTQTPSHQVTQMGQEVILRCVPISNHLYFYWYRQILGQKVEFLVSFYNNEISEKSEIFDDQFSVERPDGSNFTLKIRSTKLEDSAMYFCASSEARGAGSEQFFGPGTRLTVL.

The chain carries TRBV6-4 and TRBJ2-1; TRBD1 is a possible D gene (6 bases). CDR3 length: 14 residues. Germline V gives CDR1 MRHNA, CDR2 SNTAGT. Deletions cut 7 bases from V and 0 bases from J, with 10 bases between. CDR3 nucleotide sequence: TGTGCCAGCAAGAAGGACAGCTCCTACAATGAGCAGTTCTTC. The encoded protein is CASKKDSSYNEQFF.

This clonotype was found once. The chain carries TRBV25-1 and TRBJ2-7; 10 bases agree with TRBD1. This CDR3 has 14 residues. CDR1 MGHDK and CDR2 SYGVNS come from the germline V gene. J was trimmed by 5 bases and V by 4 bases; bases with no gene match: 5. The CDR3, as DNA: TGTGCCAGCAGTGTAAGACAGGGGGCCCACGAGCAGTACTTC. Its protein product is CASSVRQGAHEQYF.

This chain joins TRBV7-2 and TRBJ2-5; D tentatively fits TRBD1 or TRBD2 (5 bases each). Germline loops: CDR1 SGHTA, CDR2 FQGNSA. Trimming stripped 4 bases from V and 6 bases from J, with 18 bases between. The CDR3 is 15 amino acids. This chain's CDR3 is CASSSQDLAGKTQYF. In nucleotides, the CDR3 is TGTGCCAGCAGCTCACAGGACCTAGCTGGAAAGACCCAGTACTTC.